This T cell receptor (beta chain) was sequenced in a study of T cells in pancreatic ductal adenocarcinoma. Details on this clone: Antigen: not known.

Overall study findings and caveats: Blood clonality (around 0.066) did not differ significantly from tumor (around 0.12). Tumor samples had fewer productive templates and roughly 8-fold fewer unique clonotypes than blood.

This table comes from immunoSEQ multiplex PCR, and its TCRdb copy is limited to in-frame clones, with some not included. The sample comprises 16,000 or so clones, 90% to 95% of which are singletons, and approximately 15% rests with the top ten. Selected pancreatic ductal adenocarcinoma patients had undergone surgery without neoadjuvant therapy. This CDR3 is built from 17 residues. Germline V gene data show CDR1 as MNHEY and CDR2 as SMNVEV (reference sequence). With 0 bases clipped from V and 0 bases from J, the junction kept 5 bases outside the gene matches. The V gene is TRBV27, the J gene TRBJ1-2; 9 bases line up with TRBD1. This TCR was sampled from a human donor with pancreatic ductal adenocarcinoma. The sample taken for sequencing was PBMCs. In DNA form, the CDR3 reads TGTGCCAGCAGTTTATCCGGACAGGGGTCAGCTAACTATGGCTACACCTTC. Translated: CASSLSGQGSANYGYTF.